The 13 T cell receptor beta chains below come from one sample, sequenced in a study of cytomegalovirus exposure and HLA in healthy donors. The PCR had 60 Vbeta and 13 Jbeta primers. The protocol was immunoSEQ multiplex PCR, while the TCRdb copy is restricted to in-frame clones and leaves out a portion. Among roughly 100,000 clones listed, more than 60% were seen once. The sequencing input was PBMCs. The receptor source for this set is a male donor in good health and CMV-seronegative.

In this sample, this clone turned up once. The rearrangement joins TRBV19 to TRBJ1-5; a possible D gene is TRBD1 (5 bases). Germline values: CDR1 LNHDA, CDR2 SQIVND (reference sequence). Trimming pared 3 bases from V and 1 base from J, leaving 10 bases between. The CDR3 is 15 amino acids. CDR3: CASSIRAASNQPQHF. CDR3 sequence (DNA): TGTGCCAGTAGTATCAGGGCAGCAAGCAATCAGCCCCAGCATTTT. The full variable domain, rest sourced from reference TRBV19 and TRBJ1-5, is DGGITQSPKYLFRKEGQNVTLSCEQNLNHDAMYWYRQDPGQGLRLIYYSQIVNDFQKGDIAEGYSVSREKKESFPLTVTSAQKNPTAFYLCASSIRAASNQPQHFGDGTRLSIL.

This clone was counted a single time. In DNA form, the CDR3 reads TGTGCCAGCAGTTTAGGGCTAGGGGACTACGAGCAGTACTTC. Its protein is CASSLGLGDYEQYF. The rearrangement links TRBV28 to TRBJ2-7, with a weak D call TRBD1 (5 bases). This CDR3 contains 14 residues. With 2 bases removed from V and 3 bases from J, the gap between germline ends came to 11 bases. Looked up from germline, CDR1 is MDHEN and CDR2 is SYDVKM.

About this clone itself: Other nucleotide sequences from this sample produce the same CDR3. The J gene is TRBJ1-5, the V gene TRBV12-5; D gene unclear. Germline CDR1 is LGHNT and CDR2 is FRNRAP. Deletions cut 6 bases from V and 4 bases from J, with 13 bases between. This CDR3 contains 14 residues. CDR3 sequence (DNA): TGTGCTAGTGGCCCCGGTCCCGCTAATCAGCCCCAGCATTTT. This sequence encodes CASGPGPANQPQHF.

V and J are TRBV7-3 and TRBJ2-3, with TRBD1 matching 7 bases. Germline V gene sequence: CDR1 SGHTA, CDR2 FQGTGA. The CDR3 loop spans 14 amino acids. The V gene end was trimmed by 4 bases and the J gene end by 2 bases; junction bases not matched to a gene: 3. The CDR3 nucleotides are TGTGCCAGCAGCTCCGGACAGGCCACAGATACGCAGTATTTT. Translating gives CASSSGQATDTQYF.

V and J are TRBV5-1 and TRBJ2-2, with TRBD2 matching 8 bases. CDR3 length: 16 amino acids. The V segment lost 1 base and the J segment 3 bases; nucleotides outside the gene matches: 5. Germline V gene data show CDR1 as SGHRS and CDR2 as YFSETQ. In DNA form, the CDR3 reads TGCGCCAGCAGCTTGACGGGAGGGCGAGACACCGGGGAGCTGTTTTTT. Its protein product is CASSLTGGRDTGELFF.

The rearrangement joins TRBV19 to TRBJ2-6; D is perhaps TRBD2 (7 bases). Germline V CDR1 and CDR2: LNHDA, SQIVND (reference sequence). The length of the CDR3 is 16 residues. V was pared by 3 bases and J by 2 bases, with 11 bases between. This CDR3 is CASSMGGRAGANVLTF. The CDR3 DNA reads TGTGCCAGTAGTATGGGGGGGCGGGCTGGGGCCAACGTCCTGACTTTC.

The chain couples TRBV7-8 to TRBJ2-5, with D perhaps TRBD1 (5 bases). The J call could be wrong; TRBJ2-7 is a better fit for the DNA end. The CDR3 extends over 14 amino acids. Per the germline V gene, CDR1 is SGHVS and CDR2 is FQNEAQ. CDR3 DNA sequence: TGTGCCAGCAGCTTAGTTGGCAGGGCCAGCGAGCAGTACTTC. Amino acid sequence: CASSLVGRASEQYF.

V gene TRBV18 combines with J gene TRBJ2-6, with no clear D. The CDR3 contains 17 residues. Looked up from germline, CDR1 is KGHSH and CDR2 is LQKENI. V lost 4 bases, J lost 2 bases, and 15 bases lay in between. CDR3 in DNA: TGTGCCAGCTCACGGCGGATCGGATCGACTGGGGCCAACGTCCTGACTTTC. Its translation is CASSRRIGSTGANVLTF.

This chain joins TRBV28 and TRBJ2-7; D gene ambiguous. V was shortened by 3 bases and J by 1 base, with 4 bases between the two germline ends. The CDR3 loop spans 12 amino acids. Germline CDR1 is MDHEN and CDR2 is SYDVKM. Here the CDR3 DNA reads TGTGCCAGCAGTTTGTCATCCTACGAGCAGTACTTC. Residues: CASSLSSYEQYF.

This rearrangement joins TRBV11-2 to TRBJ2-5, with D hard to call. From germline, CDR1 is SGHAT and CDR2 FQNNGV. This CDR3 has 15 residues. Trimming stripped 1 base from V and 4 bases from J, with 13 bases between. CDR3 residues: CASSLGHGGVETQYF. CDR3 bases: TGTGCCAGCAGCTTAGGGCACGGCGGCGTAGAGACCCAGTACTTC.

This sequence joins TRBV19 and TRBJ1-5, with 10 positions matching TRBD1. V gave up 6 bases and J gave up 3 bases; unmatched junction bases: 11. The CDR3 extends over 17 amino acids. Germline V gene data show CDR1 as LNHDA and CDR2 as SQIVND (reference sequence). CDR3 coding DNA: TGTGCCAGTAGAACTCGGACAGGGGGTTCCAACAATCAGCCCCAGCATTTT. Encoded protein: CASRTRTGGSNNQPQHF.

This clone was recorded once. This chain uses TRBV7-9 with TRBJ1-1; the match to TRBD1 covers 7 bases. The CDR3 runs 12 residues. The V and J ends lost 5 bases and 7 bases, in that order; junction bases with no gene match: 4. Germline V gene data show CDR1 as SEHNR and CDR2 as FQNEAQ (reference sequence). The CDR3 here is CASSQTGDEAFF. CDR3 coding DNA: TGTGCCAGCAGCCAAACAGGGGATGAAGCTTTCTTT.

The chain has TRBV6-5 and TRBJ2-1, with D perhaps TRBD2 (7 bases). Trimming left V 2 bases short and J 4 bases short, with 9 bases between. The CDR3 consists of 14 residues. Germline V gene data show CDR1 as MNHEY and CDR2 as SVGAGI. This CDR3 is CASSYEGGYNEQFF. The CDR3 DNA sequence: TGTGCCAGCAGTTACGAGGGGGGGTACAATGAGCAGTTCTTC.